A single T cell receptor beta chain is shown here with its context. What it binds is unknown. This record belongs to a study of cytomegalovirus exposure and HLA in healthy donors. Study-wide points: In presence/absence analyses, roughly uniform sequencing depth across donors was assumed. For most subjects, TCR beta sequences were reported to predict HLA-A and HLA-B alleles with accuracy. Being productive about 90% or about 30% of the time was typical of most TCR beta V segments in an earlier analysis.

Primers included in the PCR were 60 Vbeta and 13 Jbeta primers. Sequenced by immunoSEQ multiplex PCR; TCRdb stores in-frame clones only, minus some. The sample has over 100,000 clones, about 76% seen once. This TCR was sampled from a woman between 35 and 50 years old in good health and CMV-seropositive. The specimen was PBMCs.

CDR3 protein: CATRTELNTEAFF. The CDR3 nucleotides read TGTGCCACCCGGACAGAATTGAACACTGAAGCTTTCTTT. This chain connects TRBV6-1 to TRBJ1-1; D is possibly TRBD1 (6 bases). Trimming shortened V by 10 bases and J by 0 bases, and 12 bases separated the two germline ends. Germline V lookup: CDR1 MNHNS, CDR2 SASEGT. This CDR3 has 13 residues.